Sequencing of this TCR beta chain was carried out in a study of blood T cell repertoires in COVID-19. The assay was immunoSEQ multiplex PCR, and TCRdb's table has in-frame clones only and misses some. In the table there are fewer than 500,000 clones, roughly 89% of which are singletons. The CDR3 has 15 amino acids. J gave up 5 bases and V 4 bases, and 9 bases lay outside the gene matches. The germline CDR1 and CDR2 sequences are GTSNPN and SVGIG (reference sequence). The sequenced material came from peripheral blood. The receptor was isolated from a woman aged 25 to 39 with acute or convalescent COVID-19. The rearrangement uses TRBV30 and TRBJ2-3; 10 nucleotides match TRBD2. CDR3: CAWTIKRGGRDTQYF. The DNA for the CDR3 is TGTGCCTGGACGATTAAGCGGGGGGGCCGAGATACGCAGTATTTT. Variable domain in full (rest from reference TRBV30 and TRBJ2-3): SQTIHQWPATLVQPVGSPLSLECTVEGTSNPNLYWYRQAAGRGLQLLFYSVGIGQISSEVPQNLSASRPQDRQFILSSKKLLLSDSGFYLCAWTIKRGGRDTQYFGPGTRLTVL.